Shown below are 8 T cell receptor beta chains from a single sample sequenced in a study of CD8 T cells in ankylosing spondylitis (dated by TCRdb to between 2016 and 2019). The library was generated by 5' RACE. Sequencing instrument: Illumina HiSeq 2500. TCRdb reworked the public reads: Q25 trimming with fastp, MiXCR clone assembly, productive beta chains retained. For every CDR3 protein sequence, its rows merge into one entry that carries the most common genes and DNA. Present in this sample are about 240,000 distinct CDR3 sequences, about 10% of which were seen just once. Roughly 6.8% of the sample goes to the ten largest clones. The sequenced sample consisted of blood, either unsorted or a sorted T cell fraction (not recorded which). The receptors here all came from a male donor with ankylosing spondylitis or in good health (not recorded which).

In this sample, this clonotype turned up many times. The V and J genes are TRBV15 and TRBJ1-2, with D possibly TRBD1 on 5 matching bases. CDR1 and CDR2 from the germline V gene are LNHNV and YYDKDF (reference sequence). V dropped 2 bases and J dropped 2 bases, with 12 bases sitting between them. The CDR3 is 15 amino acids. CDR3 sequence reads: CATSRYPRANYGYTF. The CDR3 nucleotides are TGTGCCACCAGCAGATATCCCAGGGCCAACTATGGCTACACCTTC.

In its sample, this clonotype was seen a few times. CDR3 in amino acids: CASSLGLAGGQGNEQFF. As DNA, the CDR3 is TGTGCCAGCAGCCTGGGACTAGCGGGGGGGCAGGGCAATGAGCAGTTCTTC. The chain combines TRBV5-4 with TRBJ2-1; 16 nucleotides align to TRBD2. The CDR3 covers 17 residues. Germline CDR1 and CDR2: SGHNT and YYREEE (reference sequence). The J segment lost 6 bases and the V segment lost 4 bases, leaving 7 bases of the junction unmatched.

This clonotype was observed a handful of times. The chain combines TRBV10-3 with TRBJ2-1; D is uncertain. The CDR3 extends over 13 amino acids. V lost 3 bases to trimming and J lost 9 bases, with 12 bases between them. CDR1 is ENHRY and CDR2 is SYGVKD in the germline V gene. CDR3 sequence (DNA): TGTGCCATCAGTGAAGTGGTTGTTGGTGAGCAGTTCTTC. Amino acid sequence: CAISEVVVGEQFF.

This clonotype was recorded at least ten times. The V call is TRBV4-1, the J call TRBJ1-1, with D perhaps TRBD1 (5 bases). CDR3 length equals 14 residues. Per the germline V gene, CDR1 is MGHRA and CDR2 is YSYEKL. V lost 1 base and J 6 bases, leaving 12 bases between the germline ends. The chain's CDR3 is CASSQGPGVAEAFF. The DNA for the CDR3 is TGCGCCAGCAGCCAAGGGCCGGGGGTGGCTGAAGCTTTCTTT.

This clonotype was seen only a few times. The genes are TRBV20-1 and TRBJ2-7, with 8 positions matching TRBD2. The germline gives CDR1 DFQATT, CDR2 SNEGSKA (reference sequence). The CDR3 consists of 13 residues. Trimming removed 1 base from V and 6 bases from J; junction bases left unmatched: 5. The CDR3, as DNA: TGCAGTGCTAGAGGGGTAGCGGGAACCGAGCAGTACTTC. Protein sequence: CSARGVAGTEQYF.

In its sample, this clonotype was seen many times. This chain uses TRBV21-1 with TRBJ2-6. TRBV21-1 is termed a pseudogene. The CDR3 covers 14 residues. In DNA form, the CDR3 reads TGTGCCAGCAGCCTTAGCCTAGGGGCCAACGTCCTGACTTTC. Its translation is CASSLSLGANVLTF.

The genes are TRBV19 and TRBJ2-2; TRBD2 matches 12 bases. The junction had 8 bases not matched to a gene; V was cut back by 5 bases and J by 7 bases. Germline CDR1 reads LNHDA; CDR2 reads SQIVND (reference sequence). The CDR3 covers 16 residues. In DNA form, the CDR3 reads TGTGCCAGTAGTGTCCTAGCGGGGGGGCCGGACGGGGAGCTGTTTTTT. Translating it yields CASSVLAGGPDGELFF.

This chain connects TRBV18 to TRBJ2-7; 11 bases line up with TRBD2. Germline-derived CDR1 and CDR2 are KGHSH and LQKENI. The CDR3 is 15 amino acids. V lost 2 bases to trimming and J lost 2 bases; unmatched junction nucleotides: 2. CDR3 coding DNA: TGTGCCAGCTCACCAACTAGCGGGAGCCCCTACGAGCAGTACTTC. Translated: CASSPTSGSPYEQYF.